These 20 T cell receptor beta chains share one sample of origin, sequenced in a study of blood T cells in healthy people across ages. A sample-barcoded 5' primer and a J-beta primer mix were used in a second PCR of roughly 6 to 12 cycles. TCRdb fed the 5' RACE reads into MiXCR, producing one record per CDR3 protein. The sample includes roughly 860,000 distinct CDR3 sequences, around two thirds of them seen just once. The sample was blood. The receptors come from a man aged 30-40 years in good health.

The chain combines TRBV7-2 with TRBJ2-7, with D possibly TRBD1 on 5 matching bases. CDR1 is SGHTA and CDR2 is FQGNSA in the germline V gene. The CDR3 sequence is 15 residues long. V lost 7 bases to trimming and J lost 4 bases, with 20 bases between them. The CDR3 sequence: CASTKSLSDNYEQYF. The CDR3 bases are TGTGCCAGCACCAAAAGCCTATCGGACAATTACGAGCAGTACTTC.

As concerns this clonotype: Possible read error: a much larger clone is one base away. The chain employs TRBV15 and TRBJ2-7; 9 nucleotides agree with TRBD1. CDR1 and CDR2 from the germline V gene are LNHNV and YYDKDF (reference sequence). CDR3 length: 15 amino acids. The CDR3 region is CATSATGGQGYGQYF. The CDR3 DNA sequence: TGTGCCACCAGTGCCACTGGGGGACAGGGCTACGGGCAGTACTTC.

This clonotype has at least ten counts. The CDR3 loop reads CSAKRTGQETQYF. CDR3 DNA: TGCAGTGCTAAAAGGACAGGACAAGAGACCCAGTACTTC. This chain joins TRBV20-1 and TRBJ2-5; 7 bases match TRBD1. The CDR3 is made up of 13 amino acids. CDR1 DFQATT and CDR2 SNEGSKA come from the germline V gene (reference sequence). J lost 2 bases, V lost 4 bases, and 4 bases had no gene match.

The chain employs TRBV3-1 and TRBJ1-2; perhaps TRBD1 as D (5 bases). With 5 bases removed from V and 4 bases from J, the gap between germline ends came to 17 bases. Per the germline V gene, CDR1 is LGHDT and CDR2 is YNNKEL (reference sequence). The CDR3 has 15 amino acids. The CDR3 DNA is TGTGCCAGCAGCTCTCCTGACAGACTAACCTATGGCTACACCTTC. It translates to CASSSPDRLTYGYTF. The full variable domain, with the rest looked up from reference TRBV3-1 and TRBJ1-2, is DTAVSQTPKYLVTQMGNDKSIKCEQNLGHDTMYWYKQDSKKFLKIMFSYNNKELIINETVPNRFSPKSPDKAHLNLHINSLELGDSAVYFCASSSPDRLTYGYTFGSGTRLTVV.

This clonotype has just one count. The chain uses TRBV5-6 and TRBJ1-5; tentative D call: TRBD1 (5 bases). Per the germline V gene, CDR1 is SGHDT and CDR2 is YYEEEE. Trimming cost V 1 base and J 6 bases, with 17 bases left between them. The CDR3 contains 16 residues. The CDR3 bases are TGTGCCAGCAGCTTGTGGGGCAGGGAAAAATTTCAGCCCCAGCATTTT. Protein: CASSLWGREKFQPQHF.

This clonotype was counted many times. The chain combines TRBV6-4 with TRBJ2-1; a weak D match, TRBD2 (6 bases). This CDR3 spans 16 amino acids. V shed 2 bases and J shed 8 bases, with 19 bases lying between them. Germline CDR1 and CDR2: MRHNA and SNTAGT. The DNA of the CDR3 is TGTGCCAGCAGTGACCTCGGGGGAAAGACACTGGATGAGCAGTTCTTC. This codes for CASSDLGGKTLDEQFF.

The J gene is TRBJ2-2, the V gene TRBV19; D unresolved. Trimming took 3 bases from V and 6 from J, leaving 2 bases between them. The CDR3 is 11 amino acids. The V gene's germline CDR1 is LNHDA and CDR2 SQIVND (reference sequence). CDR3 protein: CASSISGELFF. For the CDR3, the DNA is TGTGCCAGTAGTATTTCCGGGGAGCTGTTTTTT.

The genes are TRBV27 and TRBJ1-2; 9 nucleotides align to TRBD1. The CDR3 covers 15 residues. After removal of 4 bases from V and 4 bases from J, the junction contained 7 bases not matched to a gene. Germline V gene lookup returns CDR1 MNHEY and CDR2 SMNVEV (reference sequence). Here the CDR3 DNA reads TGTGCCAGCAGTTCGTTGCGGACAGGGGTCTATGGCTACACCTTC. Its protein is CASSSLRTGVYGYTF.

The rearrangement joins TRBV14 to TRBJ2-1; no reliable D call. In germline, CDR1 is SGHDN, CDR2 FVKESK. The V end lost 1 base, the J end lost 1 base, and 14 bases lay between the germline ends. The CDR3 consists of 17 residues. The CDR3 region has the DNA TGTGCCAGCAGCCAAGGTGGGCCGGGCGGTTCCTACAATGAGCAGTTCTTC. The encoded protein is CASSQGGPGGSYNEQFF.

The gene calls are TRBV10-3 and TRBJ1-2; TRBD1 is a possible D gene (5 bases). V gave up 4 bases and J gave up 1 base, with 10 bases separating them. CDR3 length: 14 residues. Germline values: CDR1 ENHRY, CDR2 SYGVKD. CDR3 nucleotides: TGTGCCATCAGTGGCCCCAGGGTTAACTATGGCTACACCTTC. Protein sequence: CAISGPRVNYGYTF.

Notes on this clonotype: A much larger clone sits a single nucleotide away, making a read error possible. This chain uses TRBV20-1 with TRBJ2-5; 12 bases fit TRBD2. The end of the DNA is better explained by TRBJ2-7, so the J call may be wrong. Germline V gives CDR1 DFQATT, CDR2 SNEGSKA (reference sequence). The CDR3 is 16 residues long. The CDR3, as DNA: TGCAGTGCGCCACTAGCGGGGGGCCACTTGGGCTGCGAGCAGTACTTC. Translated: CSAPLAGGHLGCEQYF.

The V and J genes are TRBV4-3 and TRBJ1-6, with TRBD1 as a possible D gene (5 bases). The CDR3 length is 16 residues. V shed 3 bases and J shed 0 bases, with 9 bases lying between them. Germline CDR1 LGHNA, CDR2 YSLEER. The CDR3 loop reads CASSQGLSSYNSPLHF. The DNA for the CDR3 is TGCGCCAGCAGCCAGGGGCTAAGCTCCTATAATTCACCCCTCCACTTT.

The V call is TRBV5-1, the J call TRBJ2-5; 7 positions match TRBD1. Trimming removed 0 bases from V and 1 base from J; junction bases left unmatched: 6. This CDR3 contains 16 residues. Germline V gene lookup returns CDR1 SGHRS and CDR2 YFSETQ. Here the CDR3 reads CASSLGSRGSQETQYF. The CDR3 coding sequence is TGCGCCAGCAGCTTGGGATCCAGGGGGAGCCAAGAGACCCAGTACTTC.

This clonotype was observed a handful of times. The J gene is TRBJ2-3, the V gene TRBV11-2, with 11 positions matching TRBD1. The V segment lost 5 bases and the J segment 4 bases; nucleotides outside the gene matches: 8. CDR1 and CDR2 from the germline V gene are SGHAT and FQNNGV. The CDR3 consists of 16 residues. The chain's CDR3 is CASSRTGTGGPDTQYF. The CDR3, as DNA: TGTGCCAGCAGCAGGACCGGGACAGGGGGGCCAGATACGCAGTATTTT.

The CDR3 coding sequence is TGCAGCGCCTCCCCAGGGGCAAATGAGCAGTTCTTC. The encoded protein is CSASPGANEQFF. V usage is TRBV29-1 and J usage is TRBJ2-1; D is possibly TRBD1 (6 bases). CDR1 SQVTM and CDR2 ANQGSEA come from the germline V gene. CDR3 length: 12 residues. Trimming shortened V by 7 bases and J by 7 bases, and 14 bases separated the two germline ends.

The chain carries TRBV20-1 and TRBJ1-5; tentatively, D is TRBD1 (6 bases). Germline CDR1 is DFQATT and CDR2 is SNEGSKA (reference sequence). CDR3 length: 15 amino acids. Trimming stripped 2 bases from V and 3 bases from J, with 14 bases between. DNA for the CDR3: TGCAGTGCTAGACTCCTGGACAGCTTCAATCAGCCCCAGCATTTT. Its translation is CSARLLDSFNQPQHF.

In its sample, this clonotype was seen a few times. The chain recombines TRBV4-1 with TRBJ2-3, with 7 bases fitting TRBD1. This CDR3 has 16 amino acids. CDR1 MGHRA and CDR2 YSYEKL come from the germline V gene. Unmatched junction bases numbered 8, after V lost 1 base and J lost 4 bases. CDR3 DNA sequence: TGCGCCAGCAGCCAAGGGGACAGACCACGTGCAGATACGCAGTATTTT. Residues: CASSQGDRPRADTQYF.

The rearrangement uses TRBV10-3 and TRBJ2-1; 10 bases fit TRBD1. Germline values: CDR1 ENHRY, CDR2 SYGVKD. Trimming at V came to 8 bases and at J to 5 bases, leaving 3 bases not matched to a gene. The CDR3 spans 13 residues. CDR3 DNA: TGTGCCATCGGACAGGGGGGCCACAATGAGCAGTTCTTC. This gives the protein CAIGQGGHNEQFF.

This clonotype was counted only a few times. The V and J genes are TRBV20-1 and TRBJ2-5; D gene ambiguous. V was clipped by 6 bases and J by 2 bases, with 10 bases between them. Germline values: CDR1 DFQATT, CDR2 SNEGSKA (reference sequence). This CDR3 spans 12 amino acids. In nucleotides, the CDR3 is TGCAGTGCGGAACAGACTCAAGAGACCCAGTACTTC. Encoded protein: CSAEQTQETQYF.

This chain uses TRBV6-2 or TRBV6-3 with TRBJ2-1; 10 bases agree with TRBD1. The V and J ends lost 2 bases and 8 bases, in that order; junction bases with no gene match: 6. The V gene's germline CDR1 is MNHEY and CDR2 SVGEGT. The CDR3 sequence is 15 residues long. CDR3 coding DNA: TGTGCCAGCAGTTACAGGACAGGGGGATTACATGAGCAGTTCTTC. Translation: CASSYRTGGLHEQFF.